This TCR beta chain was retrieved from a study of blood T cell repertoires in COVID-19. In the study overall: The United States, Italy and Spain were the sources of the acute and convalescent COVID-19 samples. PBMCs, B-cell-depleted T cells, or T cells were the source of the cDNA or gDNA that made up the material.

The CDR3 length is 19 residues. In the authors' workflow: Scientists estimated how many nucleated cells there were by amplifying reference gene primers. The table came from immunoSEQ multiplex PCR; TCRdb's copy has only in-frame clones and leaves some out. V and J calls and clone size are those listed in that table; D and trimming were worked out from the DNA. The sample includes around 61,000 clones, about 81% of them seen just once. This TCR was recovered from a man at least 80 years old with acute or convalescent COVID-19. Source material: peripheral blood. The rearrangement uses TRBV21-1 and TRBJ2-1; the DNA was not used to check the table's D call, TRBD2. TRBV21-1 is designated a pseudogene. CDR3 nucleotide sequence: TGTGCCAGCCCCCGAGAGCGGCGGGAGGTCCACGTGACCTACAATGAGCAGTTCTTC. Protein: CASPRERREVHVTYNEQFF.